The 20 T cell receptor beta chains reported below all come from one sample, sequenced in a study of blood T cell repertoires in COVID-19. Clones were sequenced by immunoSEQ multiplex PCR, and TCRdb holds only the in-frame ones, with some missing. Among roughly 43,000 clones listed, approximately 90% were seen once. Sequenced input: peripheral blood. Receptors were obtained from a human donor in a cohort sampled during active COVID-19.

The chain combines TRBV6-5 with TRBJ2-7; D is unclear. V was trimmed by 2 bases and J by 0 bases, leaving 8 bases between them. CDR1 MNHEY and CDR2 SVGAGI come from the germline V gene. The CDR3 runs to 14 residues. The CDR3 here is CASSYAIYSYEQYF. CDR3 DNA sequence: TGTGCCAGCAGTTACGCTATCTACTCCTACGAGCAGTACTTC.

This sequence joins TRBV6-6 and TRBJ2-3; 9 bases are shared with TRBD1. Trimming at V came to 4 bases and at J to 1 base, leaving 3 bases not matched to a gene. This CDR3 has 15 residues. In germline, CDR1 is MNHNY, CDR2 SVGAGI (reference sequence). In nucleotides, the CDR3 is TGTGCCAGCAGTTCCAGGACAGGGGGCACAGATACGCAGTATTTT. This encodes CASSSRTGGTDTQYF.

By frequency in the sample, this clone is medium-sized. The chain uses TRBV6-4 and TRBJ2-3; TRBD2 matches at 11 bases. J lost 1 base, V lost 3 bases, and 0 bases had no gene match. The CDR3 has 15 amino acids. Germline CDR1 is MRHNA and CDR2 is SNTAGT. DNA of the CDR3: TGTGCCAGCAGTGAGACTAGCGGGGGCACAGATACGCAGTATTTT. It translates to CASSETSGGTDTQYF.

DNA for the CDR3: TGTGCCAGCCAACCGGGACAGGGGGCGGACACTGAAGCTTTCTTT. Translated: CASQPGQGADTEAFF. The V and J genes are TRBV10-3 and TRBJ1-1; 12 bases are a match to TRBD1. V lost 10 bases, J lost 3 bases, and 9 bases stayed unmatched. The V gene's germline CDR1 is ENHRY and CDR2 SYGVKD. CDR3 length: 15 residues.

The chain uses TRBV6-5 and TRBJ1-1; tentative D call: TRBD1 (6 bases). Per germline, CDR1 MNHEY and CDR2 SVGAGI. The CDR3 is 16 residues long. V was clipped by 0 bases and J by 1 base, with 12 bases between them. CDR3 loop: CASSYSFTGTNTEAFF. The CDR3 DNA sequence: TGTGCCAGCAGTTACTCGTTTACAGGGACGAACACTGAAGCTTTCTTT.

The chain joins TRBV30 to TRBJ2-5, with D perhaps TRBD1 (6 bases). This CDR3 region has 13 residues. V lost 0 bases and J 5 bases, leaving 10 bases between the germline ends. Germline V gene lookup returns CDR1 GTSNPN and CDR2 SVGIG (reference sequence). As DNA, the CDR3 is TGTGCCTGGAGTGTACGTCAGGGGGAGACCCAGTACTTC. Protein: CAWSVRQGETQYF.

The rearrangement links TRBV2 to TRBJ2-6; D is possibly TRBD2 (5 bases). Germline assignment: CDR1 SNHLY and CDR2 FYNNEI. Trimming took off 7 bases at V and 2 bases at J, with 12 bases between the two ends. The CDR3 is 15 residues long. CDR3: CASNAPGTGANVLTF. The DNA of the CDR3 is TGTGCCAGCAATGCGCCGGGAACTGGGGCCAACGTCCTGACTTTC.

The CDR3 DNA reads as TGTGCCACCAGCAGAGATATCGGGCCCCAGCATTTT. This codes for CATSRDIGPQHF. The chain links TRBV15 to TRBJ1-5; D unclear. Germline V gene lookup returns CDR1 LNHNV and CDR2 YYDKDF (reference sequence). With 0 bases removed from V and 9 bases from J, the gap between germline ends came to 6 bases. This CDR3 region has 12 residues.

The V and J genes are TRBV4-1 and TRBJ2-1, with 13 bases aligning to TRBD2. Germline V gene sequence: CDR1 MGHRA, CDR2 YSYEKL. V lost 3 bases and J lost 7; bases outside the gene matches: 9. This CDR3 contains 17 residues. This chain's CDR3 is CASSHKVLAGGGNEQFF. The CDR3 DNA reads TGCGCCAGCAGCCACAAAGTACTAGCGGGAGGGGGTAATGAGCAGTTCTTC.

V gene TRBV7-2 combines with J gene TRBJ2-2; no clear D gene. Germline V gives CDR1 SGHTA, CDR2 FQGNSA. Trimming stripped 1 base from V and 9 bases from J, with 6 bases between. The CDR3 runs to 12 residues. The CDR3, as DNA: TGTGCCAGCAGCTTAGTCCCTTGGGAGCTGTTTTTT. Residues: CASSLVPWELFF.

The sample holds one count of this clone. The chain couples TRBV19 to TRBJ1-1; D possibly corresponds to TRBD1 (6 bases). With 3 bases removed from V and 3 bases from J, the gap between germline ends came to 8 bases. The CDR3 spans 13 residues. Germline lookup yields CDR1 LNHDA and CDR2 SQIVND (reference sequence). The DNA of the CDR3 is TGTGCCAGTAGTATTGAGGGGGACACTGAAGCTTTCTTT. It translates to CASSIEGDTEAFF.

J is TRBJ2-7 and V is TRBV11-2; 7 bases match TRBD1. J lost 5 bases, V lost 8 bases, and 12 bases had no gene match. The CDR3 has 14 residues. The V gene's germline CDR1 is SGHAT and CDR2 FQNNGV. The CDR3 here is CASAKTGSAHEQYF. CDR3 DNA: TGTGCCAGCGCAAAGACAGGGTCCGCCCACGAGCAGTACTTC.

The chain carries TRBV6-2 or TRBV6-3 and TRBJ1-5; D remains ambiguous. Germline lookup yields CDR1 MNHEY and CDR2 SVGEGT. The CDR3 contains 15 residues. V shed 3 bases and J shed 6 bases, with 15 bases lying between them. Here the CDR3 DNA reads TGTGCCAGCAGTTATTGGGGAGGAGGCAGTCAGCCCCAGCATTTT. This translates into CASSYWGGGSQPQHF.

This chain uses TRBV12-3 or TRBV12-4 with TRBJ1-2, with 9 nucleotides matching TRBD1. The CDR3 runs 12 residues. Trimming cost V 5 bases and J 7 bases; bases outside gene matches: 2. The CDR3 DNA sequence: TGTGCCAGCAGTCGGACAGGGGCTGGCTACACCTTC. Its translation is CASSRTGAGYTF.

Remarks on this clone: An end of the junction does not agree with germline; a read error may underlie this. V gene TRBV18 combines with J gene TRBJ2-2, with TRBD1 identical over 8 bases. The CDR3 spans 16 residues. In germline, CDR1 is KGHSH, CDR2 LQKENI. CDR3: CASSPPGQGNTGELFF. The DNA for the CDR3 is TGTGCCAGCTCCCCACCTGGACAGGGAAACACCGGGGAGCTGTTTTTT.

V and J are TRBV20-1 and TRBJ2-3, with 10 bases identical to TRBD1. Germline CDR1 reads DFQATT; CDR2 reads SNEGSKA (reference sequence). The CDR3 covers 10 residues. This chain's CDR3 is CRAGTGEQYF. The CDR3 DNA follows: TGCAGGGCCGGGACAGGGGAGCAGTATTTT.

The V and J genes are TRBV7-2 and TRBJ2-1; tentatively, D is TRBD2 (6 bases). Germline assignment: CDR1 SGHTA and CDR2 FQGNSA. V was cut by 2 bases and J by 0 bases, with 14 bases left in between. The CDR3 length is 17 residues. CDR3 loop: CASSLISTGSSYNEQFF. Here the CDR3 DNA reads TGTGCCAGCAGCTTAATCAGTACCGGGAGCTCCTACAATGAGCAGTTCTTC.

The chain recombines TRBV6-5 with TRBJ1-5; 7 nucleotides match TRBD1. J was trimmed by 5 bases and V by 0 bases; bases with no gene match: 7. CDR3 length: 16 residues. Germline loops: CDR1 MNHEY, CDR2 SVGAGI. DNA for the CDR3: TGTGCCAGCAGTTACTCTCAAGGGACAGCCCATCAGCCCCAGCATTTT. This codes for CASSYSQGTAHQPQHF.

The chain uses TRBV4-2 and TRBJ2-2, with no clear D. The CDR3 consists of 14 residues. Trimming pared 1 base from V and 4 bases from J, leaving 7 bases between. The germline CDR1 and CDR2 sequences are LGHNA and YNFKEQ. DNA of the CDR3: TGTGCCAGCAGCCAAGGAGGAGCCACCGGGGAGCTGTTTTTT. Residues: CASSQGGATGELFF.

CDR3 in amino acids: CATSRIGDNYGYTF. CDR3 coding DNA: TGTGCCACCAGCAGGATAGGGGATAACTATGGCTACACCTTC. This chain uses TRBV15 with TRBJ1-2; the D gene is possibly TRBD1 (5 bases). Deletions cut 3 bases from V and 1 base from J, with 9 bases between. Germline V CDR1 and CDR2: LNHNV, YYDKDF (reference sequence). CDR3 length equals 14 residues.